This T cell receptor (beta chain) was recorded in a study of T cell responses to AZD1222 COVID-19 vaccine. As for the study in general: Second-dose intervals near 4 or 12 weeks were combined. General study results and limits: Spike-specific TCR breadth and depth rose after two AZD1222 doses. Per reports, nearly half of all spike-specific TCRs target regions that are unmutated in variants. Scientists sampled the repertoires only once the peak T cell response had passed.

Details on this clone: As yet, its antigen is unknown.

Here immunoSEQ multiplex PCR was the method, and the copy in TCRdb shows in-frame clones only, minus some. The sample has about 73,000 clones; approximately 88% are singletons. CDR1 MNHEY and CDR2 SVGAGI come from the germline V gene. Trimming removed 6 bases from V and 8 bases from J, with 19 bases in between. CDR3 length: 14 amino acids. The chain carries TRBV6-5 and TRBJ1-2; D may be TRBD1 (5 bases). The sample was peripheral blood, taken on day 0 of AZD1222 vaccination. The sequence derives from an adult in good health. CDR3 sequence reads: CASSKTWDLAGYTF. In nucleotides, the CDR3 is TGTGCCAGCAGCAAAACTTGGGACCTGGCAGGCTACACCTTC.